What follows is one TCR beta chain and its context. The CDR3 has 11 amino acids. This entry comes from a study of shared clonotypes between healthy human individuals. TCRdb's copy holds only in-frame clones and misses some; the assay was immunoSEQ multiplex PCR. The table lists about 2.1 million clones, around 93% of them singletons. Naive CD8 cells were CD45RO-negative, positively selected for CCR7, excluding terminally differentiated effector memory CD45RA+ cells. The chain has TRBV12-2 and TRBJ2-7. TRBV12-2 is marked as a pseudogene. Material for sequencing was naive CD8+ T cells from PBMCs. This clonotype was obtained from a man younger than 30 in good health. Some clones in this sample may be carry-over from other donors' samples. Written as DNA, the CDR3 is TGTGCAAGTCGCAGGGTCGGCGAGCAGTACTTC. Its protein product is CASRRVGEQYF.